The 12 T cell receptor beta chains in this list originate from one sample, sequenced in a study of technical replicates of blood from several donors. Method: immunoSEQ multiplex PCR; TCRdb's copy keeps in-frame clones and lacks some. The sample carries 80,000 to 95,000 clones, approximately 94% recorded once. The sample comprised T cells isolated from PBMCs. These receptors were collected from a human donor in good health.

V and J are TRBV19 and TRBJ1-5, with 7 bases matching TRBD1. There are 16 residues in the CDR3. V was pared by 5 bases and J by 4 bases, with 11 bases of the junction left unmatched. The V gene's germline CDR1 is LNHDA and CDR2 SQIVND (reference sequence). In nucleotides, the CDR3 is TGTGCCAGTAGTCCCCTCTGGGACAGCTTAAATCAGCCCCAGCATTTT. Its translation is CASSPLWDSLNQPQHF.

The gene calls are TRBV5-1 and TRBJ1-3; 9 bases fit TRBD1. Germline lookup yields CDR1 SGHRS and CDR2 YFSETQ. J was trimmed by 0 bases and V by 1 base; bases with no gene match: 11. The CDR3 extends over 19 amino acids. The CDR3 region is CASSLIGTGLQSSGNTIYF. The CDR3 DNA is TGCGCCAGCAGCTTGATTGGGACAGGGCTTCAATCCTCTGGAAACACCATATATTTT.

This chain uses TRBV29-1 with TRBJ1-2; D may be TRBD1 (6 bases). This CDR3 region has 12 residues. Trimming took 6 bases from V and 2 from J, leaving 10 bases between them. The germline CDR1 and CDR2 sequences are SQVTM and ANQGSEA. The CDR3 DNA reads TGCAGCGTCCGGGACAACAACTATGGCTACACCTTC. Translation: CSVRDNNYGYTF.

The CDR3 coding sequence is TGTGCCAGCAGAACTCCGGGACTTAGGACGTACACTGAAGCTTTCTTT. Protein: CASRTPGLRTYTEAFF. The chain combines TRBV5-8 with TRBJ1-1, with D possibly TRBD1 on 5 matching bases. The V gene's germline CDR1 is SGHTS and CDR2 YDEGEE. This CDR3 spans 16 amino acids. V was shortened by 5 bases and J by 3 bases, with 20 bases between the two germline ends.

This chain joins TRBV19 and TRBJ2-3; 14 bases are a match to TRBD2. CDR1 LNHDA and CDR2 SQIVND come from the germline V gene (reference sequence). After removal of 3 bases from V and 0 bases from J, the junction contained 5 bases not matched to a gene. The CDR3 has 18 amino acids. This chain's CDR3 is CASSIRLAGGISTDTQYF. The CDR3 coding sequence is TGTGCCAGTAGTATTCGACTAGCGGGAGGGATTAGCACAGATACGCAGTATTTT.

The chain combines TRBV15 with TRBJ2-7, with D maybe TRBD1 (5 bases). The V gene's germline CDR1 is LNHNV and CDR2 YYDKDF (reference sequence). The CDR3 has 16 residues. The germline V and J ends were trimmed by 3 bases and 5 bases, with 20 bases remaining between them. The CDR3 here is CATSSMRSRVGDEQYF. The CDR3 region has the DNA TGTGCCACCAGCAGTATGAGGTCCAGGGTCGGCGACGAGCAGTACTTC.

This clone was detected once. This sequence joins TRBV4-1 and TRBJ2-7; the D gene is possibly TRBD1 (5 bases). The CDR3 is made up of 14 amino acids. The V gene lost 0 bases and the J gene lost 4 bases, with 10 bases spanning the gap. Germline values: CDR1 MGHRA, CDR2 YSYEKL. CDR3: CASSQEWRQYEQYF. The DNA for the CDR3 is TGCGCCAGCAGCCAAGAATGGAGACAGTACGAGCAGTACTTC.

The chain joins TRBV18 to TRBJ1-2, with 7 bases lining up with TRBD1. Germline CDR1 is KGHSH and CDR2 is LQKENI. This CDR3 spans 13 amino acids. V was pared by 3 bases and J by 6 bases, with 4 bases of the junction left unmatched. The CDR3 is CASSPNRGDGYTF. The CDR3 region has the DNA TGTGCCAGCTCACCGAACAGGGGAGATGGCTACACCTTC.

The chain uses TRBV5-4 and TRBJ2-5; 7 nucleotides line up with TRBD2. The CDR3 is 15 residues long. CDR1 is SGHNT and CDR2 is YYREEE in the germline V gene (reference sequence). Trimming removed 4 bases from V and 2 bases from J; junction bases left unmatched: 8. As DNA, the CDR3 is TGTGCCAGCAGCCCCACAGGCGGGGGACAAGAGACCCAGTACTTC. It codes for CASSPTGGGQETQYF.

V usage is TRBV18 and J usage is TRBJ1-2; tentative D call: TRBD1 (6 bases). The germline V gene encodes CDR1 KGHSH and CDR2 LQKENI. The ends were cut back, 0 bases at V and 7 bases at J, with 9 bases in the middle. CDR3 length: 13 amino acids. CDR3 amino acids: CASSPPGGTGYTF. DNA of the CDR3: TGTGCCAGCTCACCACCTGGGGGCACTGGCTACACCTTC. The full variable domain, rest sourced from reference TRBV18 and TRBJ1-2, is NAGVMQNPRHLVRRRGQEARLRCSPMKGHSHVYWYRQLPEEGLKFMVYLQKENIIDESGMPKERFSAEFPKEGPSILRIQQVVRGDSAAYFCASSPPGGTGYTFGSGTRLTVV.

This chain uses TRBV5-4 with TRBJ1-4; 10 bases map to TRBD1. Per the germline V gene, CDR1 is SGHNT and CDR2 is YYREEE (reference sequence). The CDR3 spans 15 residues. The ends lost 5 bases at V and 11 bases at J; junction bases unmatched: 12. The CDR3 region is CASSPPGQGFEKLFF. For the CDR3, the DNA is TGTGCCAGCAGTCCACCGGGACAGGGGTTTGAGAAACTGTTTTTT. The full variable domain, completed using reference TRBV5-4 and TRBJ1-4, is ETGVTQSPTHLIKTRGQQVTLRCSSQSGHNTVSWYQQALGQGPQFIFQYYREEENGRGNFPPRFSGLQFPNYSSELNVNALELDDSALYLCASSPPGQGFEKLFFGSGTQLSVL.

V is TRBV19 and J is TRBJ1-2; 11 bases align to TRBD1. The junction had 9 bases not matched to a gene; V was cut back by 5 bases and J by 4 bases. Germline CDR1 LNHDA, CDR2 SQIVND (reference sequence). The CDR3 contains 16 residues. The CDR3 loop is CASSPDSGQGAYGYTF. The CDR3 DNA is TGTGCCAGTAGTCCAGACTCAGGACAGGGGGCCTATGGCTACACCTTC.